What follows are 24 T cell receptor beta chains derived from one specimen sequenced in a study of T cell repertoires in cytomegalovirus infection. Their cognate antigens are unknown. From the reads, TCRdb called clonotypes with MiXCR, one entry per CDR3 protein. The top ten clones hold about 74% of a sample with approximately 110,000 distinct CDR3 sequences, approximately 45% of them seen once. This material consisted of CD8+ T cells from cultured PBMCs, taken from culture after CMV antigen stimulation. These receptors were collected from a human donor in good health (CMV status not recorded). Some clones in this sample may be carry-over from other donors' samples.

This rearrangement joins TRBV5-1 to TRBJ2-3; 7 nucleotides align to TRBD2. Germline values: CDR1 SGHRS, CDR2 YFSETQ. J gave up 1 base and V 2 bases, and 7 bases lay outside the gene matches. The CDR3 has 16 amino acids. The CDR3, as DNA: TGCGCCAGCAGCTTCTCTTCCAGCGGGGGCACAGATACGCAGTATTTT. It specifies CASSFSSSGGTDTQYF.

Here the CDR3 reads CASSQTGTSGEETQYF. As DNA, the CDR3 is TGTGCCAGCAGCCAGACCGGGACTAGCGGGGAAGAGACCCAGTACTTC. The genes are TRBV4-2 and TRBJ2-5, with TRBD2 matching 13 bases. From germline, CDR1 is LGHNA and CDR2 YNFKEQ. Trimming took 3 bases from V and 3 from J; bases not matched to a gene: 4. The CDR3 length is 16 residues.

The chain recombines TRBV5-4 with TRBJ2-7; D remains ambiguous. This CDR3 comprises 14 residues. V lost 1 base and J lost 0, with 8 bases in between. The germline gives CDR1 SGHNT, CDR2 YYREEE (reference sequence). In nucleotides, the CDR3 is TGTGCCAGCAGCTTGTCAGAGGTCTCCTACGAGCAGTACTTC. It yields the protein CASSLSEVSYEQYF.

This clonotype was recorded once. V is TRBV7-4 and J is TRBJ2-1, with 8 bases matching TRBD1. The junction had 18 bases not matched to a gene; V was cut back by 8 bases and J by 6 bases. Germline V lookup: CDR1 SGHVT, CDR2 SQSDAQ. The CDR3 is 17 residues long. The CDR3 bases are TGTGCCAGCTTAGGGACAGGTCCTCATCAATTTTTCAATGAGCAGTTCTTC. It codes for CASLGTGPHQFFNEQFF.

This clonotype turned up a few times. V and J are TRBV4-1 and TRBJ2-5; TRBD1 matches 8 bases. This CDR3 comprises 14 residues. The junction had 7 bases not matched to a gene; V was cut back by 5 bases and J by 5 bases. CDR1 MGHRA and CDR2 YSYEKL come from the germline V gene. The CDR3 coding sequence is TGCGCCAGCAGCTGGACAGGGTCTAAGGAGACCCAGTACTTC. Protein product: CASSWTGSKETQYF.

The chain uses TRBV7-9 and TRBJ2-1; D is possibly TRBD1 or TRBD2 (5 bases each). Trimming left V 3 bases short and J 7 bases short, with 10 bases between. Germline V gene data show CDR1 as SEHNR and CDR2 as FQNEAQ (reference sequence). This CDR3 contains 13 residues. The CDR3 reads CASSLVRENEQFF. DNA for the CDR3: TGTGCCAGCAGCTTGGTCAGGGAGAATGAGCAGTTCTTC.

J is TRBJ2-7 and V is TRBV27, with D possibly TRBD1 on 6 matching bases. Germline V CDR1 and CDR2: MNHEY, SMNVEV (reference sequence). This CDR3 has 17 amino acids. V dropped 0 bases and J dropped 2 bases, with 17 bases sitting between them. CDR3 sequence reads: CASSLSPRQGSTYEQYF. The CDR3 nucleotides are TGTGCCAGCAGTTTATCCCCGAGGCAGGGGTCGACCTACGAGCAGTACTTC.

V and J are TRBV7-2 and TRBJ2-5; 8 nucleotides line up with TRBD2. Unmatched junction bases numbered 5, after V lost 4 bases and J lost 1 base. CDR3 length: 15 amino acids. CDR1 is SGHTA, CDR2 FQGNSA, per germline. The CDR3 sequence is CASSSSGGPQETQYF. The DNA of the CDR3 is TGTGCCAGCAGCTCCAGCGGGGGCCCCCAAGAGACCCAGTACTTC.

This clonotype was observed many times. This rearrangement joins TRBV6-1 to TRBJ1-6, with 8 bases identical to TRBD1. CDR3 length equals 15 residues. Germline CDR1 and CDR2: MNHNS and SASEGT. V gave up 4 bases and J gave up 6 bases; unmatched junction bases: 5. As DNA, the CDR3 is TGTGCCAGCAGTGCTCAGGGGGCGCCTAATTCACCCCTCCACTTT. Its protein product is CASSAQGAPNSPLHF.

The J gene is TRBJ1-6, the V gene TRBV4-1; no clear D gene. The CDR3 totals 17 residues. Germline V gene sequence: CDR1 MGHRA, CDR2 YSYEKL. Trimming pared 4 bases from V and 7 bases from J, leaving 20 bases between. CDR3 protein: CASSLRRGGYENSPLHF. The CDR3 nucleotides read TGCGCCAGCAGCCTCCGGCGTGGAGGGTACGAAAATTCACCCCTCCACTTT.

The chain employs TRBV5-4 and TRBJ1-6; D may be TRBD1 (5 bases). V was pared by 4 bases and J by 7 bases, with 12 bases between. The CDR3 loop spans 14 amino acids. Germline V gene lookup returns CDR1 SGHNT and CDR2 YYREEE (reference sequence). The CDR3 DNA follows: TGTGCCAGCAGCGAGGGTCAGGGAAATTCACCCCTCCACTTT. Its translation is CASSEGQGNSPLHF. Full variable domain (outside the CDR3, taken from reference TRBV5-4 and TRBJ1-6): ETGVTQSPTHLIKTRGQQVTLRCSSQSGHNTVSWYQQALGQGPQFIFQYYREEENGRGNFPPRFSGLQFPNYSSELNVNALELDDSALYLCASSEGQGNSPLHFGNGTRLTVT.

This clonotype was detected a few times. The V call is TRBV27, the J call TRBJ1-2; perhaps TRBD1 as D (6 bases). The CDR3 is 15 residues long. The V gene's germline CDR1 is MNHEY and CDR2 SMNVEV (reference sequence). With 5 bases removed from V and 7 bases from J, the gap between germline ends came to 20 bases. CDR3 bases: TGTGCCAGCAGTCTGGGCGAGGGGGACTATGCTGGCTACACCTTC. Its translation: CASSLGEGDYAGYTF.

This clonotype has at least ten counts. The rearrangement links TRBV11-2 to TRBJ2-1; 14 positions match TRBD2. The CDR3 has 17 residues. Germline CDR1 and CDR2: SGHAT and FQNNGV. After removal of 1 base from V and 8 bases from J, the junction contained 7 bases not matched to a gene. DNA for the CDR3: TGTGCCAGCAGCTTAGGGCCGGGACTAGCGGGGGCCTATGAGCAGTTCTTC. Its translation: CASSLGPGLAGAYEQFF.

The chain carries TRBV27 and TRBJ2-5; a possible D gene is TRBD1 (6 bases). The CDR3 has 16 residues. The ends were cut back, 6 bases at V and 2 bases at J, with 19 bases in the middle. Germline CDR1 reads MNHEY; CDR2 reads SMNVEV (reference sequence). CDR3 sequence reads: CASSPVPGTGQETQYF. In nucleotides, the CDR3 is TGTGCCAGCAGCCCGGTTCCGGGCACAGGGCAAGAGACCCAGTACTTC.

This clonotype was observed a handful of times. The chain combines TRBV7-6 with TRBJ2-1, with TRBD2 identical over 7 bases. CDR3 size: 16 residues. Germline lookup yields CDR1 SGHVS and CDR2 FNYEAQ. With 5 bases clipped from V and 11 bases from J, the junction kept 18 bases outside the gene matches. CDR3 residues: CASSDPRTGGMGKQFF. CDR3 nucleotides: TGTGCCAGCAGCGACCCACGAACCGGGGGGATGGGGAAGCAGTTCTTC.

The chain joins TRBV18 to TRBJ2-2; D is ambiguous. Trimming cost V 3 bases and J 2 bases, with 13 bases left between them. Per germline, CDR1 KGHSH and CDR2 LQKENI. CDR3 length: 16 amino acids. The CDR3 DNA reads TGTGCCAGCTCACCTCCCCCCTTGACAAACACCGGGGAGCTGTTTTTT. Encoded protein: CASSPPPLTNTGELFF.

This clonotype was seen more than once but under ten times. The rearrangement joins TRBV6-2 or TRBV6-3 to TRBJ2-1; D remains ambiguous. The CDR3 has 11 residues. The V and J ends lost 3 bases and 6 bases respectively, with 3 bases between them. CDR1 and CDR2 (germline): MNHEY, SVGEGT. CDR3 sequence (DNA): TGTGCCAGCAGTTATGGCAATGAGCAGTTCTTC. Amino acids: CASSYGNEQFF.

This chain connects TRBV19 to TRBJ2-7, with a possible D match to TRBD1 (6 bases). Trimming took 1 base from V and 2 from J, leaving 15 bases between them. Germline V gene sequence: CDR1 LNHDA, CDR2 SQIVND (reference sequence). The CDR3 extends over 16 amino acids. CDR3 protein: CASSIGWTARPYEQYF. CDR3 nucleotide sequence: TGTGCCAGTAGTATAGGGTGGACAGCGAGGCCCTACGAGCAGTACTTC.

This clonotype was observed at least ten times. The chain recombines TRBV20-1 with TRBJ2-5, with D perhaps being TRBD1 or TRBD2 (6 bases each). Trimming took off 3 bases at V and 4 bases at J, with 9 bases between the two ends. The CDR3 is 12 residues long. CDR1 and CDR2 from the germline V gene are DFQATT and SNEGSKA (reference sequence). CDR3 loop: CSARGGGETQYF. DNA of the CDR3: TGCAGTGCTAGGGGGGGCGGAGAGACCCAGTACTTC.

This clonotype appeared many times. The V gene is TRBV7-6, the J gene TRBJ2-3; tentatively, D is TRBD1 (6 bases). Germline V gives CDR1 SGHVS, CDR2 FNYEAQ. The CDR3 is made up of 15 amino acids. The ends were cut back, 0 bases at V and 1 base at J, with 8 bases in the middle. This CDR3 is CASSLAGARTDTQYF. The CDR3 DNA is TGTGCCAGCAGCTTAGCGGGGGCCCGCACAGATACGCAGTATTTT. Full variable domain (rest looked up from reference TRBV7-6 and TRBJ2-3): GAGVSQSPRYKVTKRGQDVALRCDPISGHVSLYWYRQALGQGPEFLTYFNYEAQQDKSGLPNDRFSAERPEGSISTLTIQRTEQRDSAMYRCASSLAGARTDTQYFGPGTRLTVL.

The J gene is TRBJ1-2, the V gene TRBV27; TRBD1 might be the D (5 bases). The germline V gene encodes CDR1 MNHEY and CDR2 SMNVEV (reference sequence). The germline V and J ends were trimmed by 5 bases and 7 bases, with 14 bases remaining between them. The CDR3 totals 13 residues. The CDR3 DNA sequence: TGTGCCAGCAGTCCCCGGGAGGGGCGTGGCTACACCTTC. This encodes CASSPREGRGYTF.

This sequence joins TRBV27 and TRBJ1-1; D gene ambiguous. Between the trimmed V and J ends, which lost 4 bases and 1 base, there was a span of 10 bases. CDR3 length: 14 residues. Per the germline V gene, CDR1 is MNHEY and CDR2 is SMNVEV (reference sequence). The CDR3 loop is CASSSLPGNTEAFF. In DNA, the CDR3 is TGTGCCAGCAGTTCCCTCCCGGGGAACACTGAAGCTTTCTTT.

This chain uses TRBV7-7 with TRBJ2-2, with TRBD2 identical over 7 bases. The germline CDR1 and CDR2 sequences are SSHAT and FNYEAQ (reference sequence). Losses at the gene ends were 5 bases for V and 3 bases for J; bases not matched to a gene: 9. The CDR3 spans 16 residues. CDR3 sequence (DNA): TGTGCCAGCAGCCCAGCGGGCGGGGGATACACCGGGGAGCTGTTTTTT. This encodes CASSPAGGGYTGELFF.

CDR3 in DNA: TGTGCCAGCAGTGAACGTTGGCAGGCTAAACGGCCCCAGCATTTT. This sequence encodes CASSERWQAKRPQHF. V gene TRBV6-1 combines with J gene TRBJ1-5, with unresolved D. The CDR3 length is 15 residues. Germline assignment: CDR1 MNHNS and CDR2 SASEGT. V dropped 2 bases and J dropped 9 bases, with 17 bases sitting between them.